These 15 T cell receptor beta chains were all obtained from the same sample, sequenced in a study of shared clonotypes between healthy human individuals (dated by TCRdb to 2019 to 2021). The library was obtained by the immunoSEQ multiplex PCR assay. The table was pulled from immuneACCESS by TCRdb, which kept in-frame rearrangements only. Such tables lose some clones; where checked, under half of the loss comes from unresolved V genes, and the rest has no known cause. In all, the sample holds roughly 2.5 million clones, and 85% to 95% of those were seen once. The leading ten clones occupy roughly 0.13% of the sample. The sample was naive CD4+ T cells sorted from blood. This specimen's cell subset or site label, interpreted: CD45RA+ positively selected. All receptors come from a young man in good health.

The CDR3 bases are TGTGCCAGCTCACCAGCCGGGGGACGGATCACCGGGGAGCTGTTTTTT. This encodes CASSPAGGRITGELFF. The chain is built from TRBV18 and TRBJ2-2, with a weak D call TRBD2 (6 bases). Trimming cost V 2 bases and J 4 bases, with 14 bases left between them. In germline, CDR1 is KGHSH, CDR2 LQKENI. The CDR3 runs 16 residues.

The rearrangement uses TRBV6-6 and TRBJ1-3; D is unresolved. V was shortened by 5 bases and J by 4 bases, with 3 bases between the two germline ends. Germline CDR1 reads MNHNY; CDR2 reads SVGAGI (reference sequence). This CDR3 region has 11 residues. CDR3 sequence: CASSVGNTIYF. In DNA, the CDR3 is TGTGCCAGCAGTGTGGGAAACACCATATATTTT.

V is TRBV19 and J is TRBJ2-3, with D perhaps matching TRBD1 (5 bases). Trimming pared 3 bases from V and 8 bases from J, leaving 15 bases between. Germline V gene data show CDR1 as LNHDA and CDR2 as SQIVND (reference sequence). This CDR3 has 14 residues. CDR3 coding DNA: TGTGCCAGTAGTATCCCTGGGGCTGAAGGTACGCAGTATTTT. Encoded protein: CASSIPGAEGTQYF.

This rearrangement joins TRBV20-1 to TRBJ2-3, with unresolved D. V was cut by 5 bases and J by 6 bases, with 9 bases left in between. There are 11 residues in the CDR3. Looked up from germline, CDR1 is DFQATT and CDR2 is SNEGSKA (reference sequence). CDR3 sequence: CSAVKRDTQYF. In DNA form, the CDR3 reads TGCAGTGCTGTAAAGAGGGATACGCAGTATTTT.

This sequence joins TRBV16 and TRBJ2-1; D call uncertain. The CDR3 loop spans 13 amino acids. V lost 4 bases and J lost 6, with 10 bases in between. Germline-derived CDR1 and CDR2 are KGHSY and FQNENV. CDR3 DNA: TGTGCCAGCAGCCGCGACTGGTCCAATGAGCAGTTCTTC. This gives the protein CASSRDWSNEQFF.

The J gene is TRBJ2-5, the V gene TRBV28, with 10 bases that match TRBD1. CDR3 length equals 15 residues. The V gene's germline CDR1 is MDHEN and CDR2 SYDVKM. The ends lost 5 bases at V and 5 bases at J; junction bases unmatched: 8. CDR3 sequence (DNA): TGTGCCAGCAGTGGACCGGGACAGGGGTCGGAGACCCAGTACTTC. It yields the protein CASSGPGQGSETQYF.

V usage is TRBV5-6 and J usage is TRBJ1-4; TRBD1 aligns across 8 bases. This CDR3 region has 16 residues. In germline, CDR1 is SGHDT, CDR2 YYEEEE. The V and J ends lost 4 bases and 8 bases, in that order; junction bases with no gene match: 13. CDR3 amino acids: CASSRLRQGMKEKLFF. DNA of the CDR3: TGTGCCAGCAGCCGGTTAAGACAGGGGATGAAGGAAAAACTGTTTTTT.

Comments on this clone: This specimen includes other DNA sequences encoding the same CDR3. The CDR3 sequence: CASSLGGTSYEQYF. CDR3 DNA sequence: TGCGCCAGCAGCTTGGGGGGGACTAGCTACGAGCAGTACTTC. This sequence joins TRBV5-1 and TRBJ2-7; 8 nucleotides line up with TRBD2. CDR1 is SGHRS, CDR2 YFSETQ, per germline. This CDR3 contains 14 residues. Unmatched junction bases numbered 2, after V lost 0 bases and J lost 3 bases.

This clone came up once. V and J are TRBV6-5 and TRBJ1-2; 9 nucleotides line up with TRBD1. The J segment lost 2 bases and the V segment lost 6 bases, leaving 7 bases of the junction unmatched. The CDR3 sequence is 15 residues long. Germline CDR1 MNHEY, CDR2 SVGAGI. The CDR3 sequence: CASRTRDRVNYGYTF. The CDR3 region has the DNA TGTGCCAGCAGGACTAGGGACAGGGTAAACTATGGCTACACCTTC.

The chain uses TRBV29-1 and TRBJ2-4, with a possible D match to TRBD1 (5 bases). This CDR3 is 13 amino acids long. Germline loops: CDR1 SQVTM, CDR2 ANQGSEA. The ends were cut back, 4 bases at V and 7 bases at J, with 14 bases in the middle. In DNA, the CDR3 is TGCAGCGTTGTAGGGGATGGTCCTAACATTCAGTACTTC. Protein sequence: CSVVGDGPNIQYF.

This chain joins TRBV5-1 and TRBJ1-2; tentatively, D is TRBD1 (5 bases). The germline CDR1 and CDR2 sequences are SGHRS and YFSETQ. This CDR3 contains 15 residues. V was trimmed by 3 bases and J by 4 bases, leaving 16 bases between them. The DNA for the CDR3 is TGCGCCAGCAGCTCAAGCGGAGGGACTCTCTATGGCTACACCTTC. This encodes CASSSSGGTLYGYTF.

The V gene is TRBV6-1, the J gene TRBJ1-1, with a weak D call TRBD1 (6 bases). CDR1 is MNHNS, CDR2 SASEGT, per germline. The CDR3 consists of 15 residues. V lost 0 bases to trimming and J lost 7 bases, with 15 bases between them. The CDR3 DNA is TGTGCCAGCAGTGAAGCCCCCCAGACAGGCAATGAAGCTTTCTTT. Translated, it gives CASSEAPQTGNEAFF.

CDR3 residues: CASSLEGGHEQYF. The CDR3, as DNA: TGTGCCAGCAGCTTAGAAGGGGGCCACGAGCAGTACTTC. The V and J genes are TRBV11-2 and TRBJ2-7; 7 bases align to TRBD1. There are 13 residues in the CDR3. J was trimmed by 5 bases and V by 0 bases; bases with no gene match: 1. Germline CDR1 SGHAT, CDR2 FQNNGV. Supplemented by reference TRBV11-2 and TRBJ2-7, the full variable domain reads EAGVAQSPRYKIIEKRQSVAFWCNPISGHATLYWYQQILGQGPKLLIQFQNNGVVDDSQLPKDRFSAERLKGVDSTLKIQPAKLEDSAVYLCASSLEGGHEQYFGPGTRLTVT.

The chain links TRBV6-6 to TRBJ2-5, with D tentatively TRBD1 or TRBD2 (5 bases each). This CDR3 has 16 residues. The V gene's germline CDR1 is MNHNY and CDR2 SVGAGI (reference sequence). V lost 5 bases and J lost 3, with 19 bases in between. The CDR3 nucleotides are TGTGCCAGCAGTGCTACGAGGATTGAGGGGAAAGAGACCCAGTACTTC. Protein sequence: CASSATRIEGKETQYF.

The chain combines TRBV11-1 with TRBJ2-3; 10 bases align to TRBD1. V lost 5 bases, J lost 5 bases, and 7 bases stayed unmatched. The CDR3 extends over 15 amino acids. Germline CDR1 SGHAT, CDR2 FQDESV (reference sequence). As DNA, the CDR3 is TGTGCCAGCAGCCCCGGGACAGGGGAAGGAGATACGCAGTATTTT. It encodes CASSPGTGEGDTQYF.